This TCR beta chain was documented in a study of blood T cell repertoires in COVID-19 (dated by TCRdb to about 2020). The study in broad terms: Collaborator samples came from the United States, Italy and Spain and covered acute and convalescent phases of COVID-19. Samples came from the ongoing ImmuneRACE study (first 160 participants) plus 1,254 subjects from 6 global collaborators. Nearly every sample came with metadata listing a de-identified subject ID, COVID-19 status, age in years and sex. Subjects who had been exposed to COVID-19, were actively infected with it, or had recovered from it provided the deeply sampled blood TCRbeta repertoires that made up the dataset. The prospective study material was composed of cDNA or gDNA derived from T cells, B-cell-depleted T cells, or PBMCs. Where HLA class I and class II types were available, the types were taken from metadata supplied by the sample provider, not from assay-based typing. The repertoires were released in a freely available public database intended as a resource for research on the immune response to SARS-CoV-2. The paper's findings and limits, for the study overall: Clinical and demographic metadata were provided uncurated, with the amount varying by source and participant.

TCRbeta CDR3 regions were amplified from genomic DNA using the immunoSEQ Assay, a bias-controlled multiplex PCR. In the original analysis: The number of nucleated cells in each sample was estimated from the amplification of reference gene primers within the assay. Sequence reads were collapsed and filtered to measure the absolute abundance of every unique TCRbeta CDR3 rearrangement. For each sample, productive Simpson clonality was calculated as the square root of Simpson's diversity index across productive rearrangements. Drawn from immuneACCESS, this table holds only the in-frame rearrangements with V and J called that TCRdb kept. Clones are partly lost; checked studies trace under half to an unresolved V gene and leave the rest unexplained. That table supplies the V and J calls and clone size; D and trimming were determined from the DNA. The sample profile shows over 80,000 clones; 89% of them were found once. The ten largest clones represent roughly 8.7% of the sample.

This clone has more than one count but fewer than ten. There is no known antigen for this receptor. No qualities accompany the bases; no much larger clone lies one base away. Each collaborating institution followed its own protocols to collect whole blood in K2EDTA tubes. For TCRbeta analysis, collaborator samples were shipped as frozen whole blood, as isolated PBMCs, or as DNA extracted from either sample type. The CDR3 starts with the cysteine, ends with the valine, and has 12 residues. The read is trimmed to its CDR3 DNA, 36 bases read in frame from base 1. According to the germline V gene, CDR1 reads SQVTM and CDR2 reads ANQGSEA. V lost 8 bases and J lost 3 bases; the stretch between them is 14 bases long.

This receptor was identified in a man between 50 and 59 years old with acute or convalescent COVID-19. The sequence joins TRBV29-1 to TRBJ2-7; the D gene cannot be resolved reliably. The sequencing sample was made of peripheral blood. The CDR3: CSKLYGSYEQYV. Here is the DNA: TGCAGCAAGCTTTATGGTAGCTACGAGCAGTACGTC.